This entry concerns a single T cell receptor beta chain. The target antigen is unknown. The second PCR ran about 6 to 11 cycles with a sample-barcoded 5' primer and J-beta primers. All cDNA molecules were each tagged by a template-switch adaptor with 12 random nucleotides. TCRdb ran MiXCR on the 5' RACE reads and lists one entry per CDR3 protein. The sample has some 1.5 million distinct CDR3 sequences, 28% seen once. The CDR3 covers 15 residues. CDR1 and CDR2 from the germline V gene are SGHDN and FVKESK. Trimming cost V 3 bases and J 10 bases; bases outside gene matches: 10. This record belongs to a study of blood T cells in healthy people across ages. Overall study findings and caveats: It was not possible, with unsorted PBMCs, to conclusively compare naive and antigen-experienced cells. While age rose, TCR beta diversity per million T cells dropped in a roughly linear way. Naive T cell percentage showed a strong correlation with TCR beta diversity.

This chain joins TRBV14 and TRBJ1-4, with TRBD1 matching over 8 bases. The sample consisted of blood. This receptor was obtained from a young woman in good health. CDR3 sequence (DNA): TGTGCCAGCAGCCAGGCCGGGACAGGCTCGGCAAAACTGTTTTTT. As protein: CASSQAGTGSAKLFF.